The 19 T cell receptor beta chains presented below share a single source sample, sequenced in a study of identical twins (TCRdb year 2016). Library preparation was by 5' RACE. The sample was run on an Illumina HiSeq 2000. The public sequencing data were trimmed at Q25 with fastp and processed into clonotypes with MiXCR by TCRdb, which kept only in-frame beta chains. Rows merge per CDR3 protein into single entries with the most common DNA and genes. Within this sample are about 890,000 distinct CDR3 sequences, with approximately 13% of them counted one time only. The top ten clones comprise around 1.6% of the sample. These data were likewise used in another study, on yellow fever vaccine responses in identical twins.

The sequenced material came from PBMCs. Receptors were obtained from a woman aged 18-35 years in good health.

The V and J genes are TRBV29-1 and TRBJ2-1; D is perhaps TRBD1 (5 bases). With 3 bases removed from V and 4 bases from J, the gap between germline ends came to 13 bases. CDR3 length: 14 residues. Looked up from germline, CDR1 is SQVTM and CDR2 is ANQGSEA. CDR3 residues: CSVDFRVVYNEQFF. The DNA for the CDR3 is TGCAGCGTTGATTTCAGGGTCGTTTACAATGAGCAGTTCTTC.

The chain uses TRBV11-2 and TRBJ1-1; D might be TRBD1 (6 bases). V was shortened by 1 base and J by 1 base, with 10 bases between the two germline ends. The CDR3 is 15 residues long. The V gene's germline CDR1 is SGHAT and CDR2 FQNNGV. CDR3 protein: CASSLATGRNTEAFF. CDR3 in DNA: TGTGCCAGCAGCTTAGCGACAGGTAGGAACACTGAAGCTTTCTTT.

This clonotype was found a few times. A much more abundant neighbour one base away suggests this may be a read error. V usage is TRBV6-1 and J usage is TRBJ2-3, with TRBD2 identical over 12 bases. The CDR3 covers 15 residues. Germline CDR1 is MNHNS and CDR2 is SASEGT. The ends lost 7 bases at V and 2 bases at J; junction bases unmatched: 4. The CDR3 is CASNPSGGATDTQYF. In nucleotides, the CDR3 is TGTGCCAGCAATCCTAGCGGGGGGGCCACAGATACGCAGTATTTT.

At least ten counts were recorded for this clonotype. In nucleotides, the CDR3 is TGTGCCAGCAGTTTACAGGGTTTTAACGGGGAGCTGTTTTTT. It codes for CASSLQGFNGELFF. The V gene is TRBV12-3 or TRBV12-4, the J gene TRBJ2-2, with D tentatively TRBD1 (5 bases). The CDR3 has 14 residues. The V gene lost 2 bases and the J gene lost 7 bases, with 11 bases spanning the gap.

This CDR3 is CASSLGEIWDTGRSEQFF. The CDR3 DNA follows: TGCGCCAGCAGCTTGGGGGAAATATGGGACACTGGACGGTCTGAGCAGTTCTTC. The chain uses TRBV5-1 and TRBJ2-1, with D perhaps TRBD1 (6 bases). V was trimmed by 0 bases and J by 9 bases, leaving 25 bases between them. CDR1 SGHRS and CDR2 YFSETQ come from the germline V gene. The CDR3 is made up of 18 amino acids.

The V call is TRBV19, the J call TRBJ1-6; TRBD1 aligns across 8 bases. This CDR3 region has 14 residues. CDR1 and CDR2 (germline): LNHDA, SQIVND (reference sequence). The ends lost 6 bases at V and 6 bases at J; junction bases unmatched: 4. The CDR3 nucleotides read TGTGCCAGTAGGGACAGGGAAGGTAATTCACCCCTCCACTTT. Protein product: CASRDREGNSPLHF.

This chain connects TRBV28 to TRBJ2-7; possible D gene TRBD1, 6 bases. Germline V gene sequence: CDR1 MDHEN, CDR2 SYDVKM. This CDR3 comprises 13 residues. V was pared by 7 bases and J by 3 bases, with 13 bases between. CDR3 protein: CASKDSNLYEQYV. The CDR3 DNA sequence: TGTGCCAGCAAGGACAGTAACCTCTACGAGCAGTACGTC.

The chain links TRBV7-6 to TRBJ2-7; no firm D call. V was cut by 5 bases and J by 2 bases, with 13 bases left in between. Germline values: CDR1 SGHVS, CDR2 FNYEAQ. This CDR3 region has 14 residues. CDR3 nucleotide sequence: TGTGCCAGCAGCCCTCCCCAGAGGCCCTACGAGCAGTACTTC. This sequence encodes CASSPPQRPYEQYF.

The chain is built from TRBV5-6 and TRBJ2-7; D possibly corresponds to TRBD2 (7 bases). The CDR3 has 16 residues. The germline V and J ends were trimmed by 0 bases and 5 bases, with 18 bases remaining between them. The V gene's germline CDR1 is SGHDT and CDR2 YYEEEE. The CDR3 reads CASSLAGPGGANEQYF. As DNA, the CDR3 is TGTGCCAGCAGCTTGGCAGGTCCGGGGGGCGCCAACGAGCAGTACTTC.

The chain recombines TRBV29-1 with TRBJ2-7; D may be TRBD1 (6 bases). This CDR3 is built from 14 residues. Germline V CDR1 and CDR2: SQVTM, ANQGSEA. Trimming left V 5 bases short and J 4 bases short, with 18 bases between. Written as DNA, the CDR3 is TGCAGCGTTTCAACGAAGGGGGTAGGATACGAGCAGTACTTC. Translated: CSVSTKGVGYEQYF.

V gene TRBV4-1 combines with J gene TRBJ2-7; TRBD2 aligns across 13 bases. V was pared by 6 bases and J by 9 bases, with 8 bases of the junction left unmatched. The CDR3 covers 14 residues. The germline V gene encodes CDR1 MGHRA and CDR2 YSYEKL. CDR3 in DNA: TGCGCCAGCAGTCCGGGACTAGCGGGAATGCGGCAGTACTTC. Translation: CASSPGLAGMRQYF.

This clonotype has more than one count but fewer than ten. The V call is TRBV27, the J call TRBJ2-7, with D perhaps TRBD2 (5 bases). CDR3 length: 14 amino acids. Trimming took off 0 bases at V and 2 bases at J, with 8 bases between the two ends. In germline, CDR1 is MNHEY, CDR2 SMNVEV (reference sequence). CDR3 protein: CASSLSTGTYEQYF. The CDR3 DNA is TGTGCCAGCAGTTTATCTACCGGGACCTACGAGCAGTACTTC.

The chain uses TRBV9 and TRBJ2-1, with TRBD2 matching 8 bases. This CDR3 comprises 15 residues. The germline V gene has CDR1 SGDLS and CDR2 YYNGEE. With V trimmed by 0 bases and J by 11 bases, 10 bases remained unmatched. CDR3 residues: CASSVGGSGALQQFF. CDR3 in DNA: TGTGCCAGCAGCGTAGGAGGTAGCGGGGCCTTGCAGCAGTTCTTC.

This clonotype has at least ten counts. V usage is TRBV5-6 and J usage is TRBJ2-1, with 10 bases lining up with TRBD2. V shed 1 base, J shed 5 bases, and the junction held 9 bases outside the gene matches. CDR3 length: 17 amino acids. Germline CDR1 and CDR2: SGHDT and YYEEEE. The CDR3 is CASSLRGFSGRNNEQFF. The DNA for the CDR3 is TGTGCCAGCAGCTTGAGGGGGTTTAGCGGGAGGAACAATGAGCAGTTCTTC.

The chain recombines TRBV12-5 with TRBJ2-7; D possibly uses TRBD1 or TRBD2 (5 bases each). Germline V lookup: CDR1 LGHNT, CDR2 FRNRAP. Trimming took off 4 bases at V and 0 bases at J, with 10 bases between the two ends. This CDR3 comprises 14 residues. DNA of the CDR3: TGTGCTAGTGGTTCCGGGGACGGCTCCTACGAGCAGTACTTC. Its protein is CASGSGDGSYEQYF.

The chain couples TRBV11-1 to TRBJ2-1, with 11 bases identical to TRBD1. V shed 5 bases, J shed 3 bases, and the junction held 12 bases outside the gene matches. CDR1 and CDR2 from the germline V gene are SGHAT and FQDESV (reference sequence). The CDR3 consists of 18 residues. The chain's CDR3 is CASSPNYAGTGGYNEQFF. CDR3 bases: TGTGCCAGCAGCCCAAATTACGCCGGGACAGGGGGCTACAATGAGCAGTTCTTC.

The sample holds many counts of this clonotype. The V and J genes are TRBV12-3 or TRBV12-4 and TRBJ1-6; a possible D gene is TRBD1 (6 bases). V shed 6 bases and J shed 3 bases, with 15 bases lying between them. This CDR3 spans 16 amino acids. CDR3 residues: CASRAEGGIYNSPLHF. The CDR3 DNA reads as TGTGCCAGCAGAGCCGAGGGGGGGATCTATAATTCACCCCTCCACTTT.

CDR3 amino acids: CASSFRDPGKIIGSIQYF. CDR3 nucleotide sequence: TGCGCCAGCAGTTTCCGGGACCCTGGAAAAATAATCGGGAGCATTCAGTACTTC. The chain employs TRBV23-1 and TRBJ2-4; maybe TRBD2 (6 bases). TRBV23-1 is designated an ORF whose function remains uncertain. The V end was cut by 5 bases, the J end by 9 bases, with 29 bases between. There are 18 residues in the CDR3.

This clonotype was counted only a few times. CDR3 region: CATSPGWKGETQYF. The CDR3 bases are TGTGCCACCAGCCCGGGTTGGAAGGGAGAGACCCAGTACTTC. V and J are TRBV24-1 and TRBJ2-5; no reliable D call. CDR1 is KGHDR, CDR2 SFDVKD, per germline. The CDR3 loop spans 14 amino acids. With 7 bases removed from V and 4 bases from J, the gap between germline ends came to 15 bases.